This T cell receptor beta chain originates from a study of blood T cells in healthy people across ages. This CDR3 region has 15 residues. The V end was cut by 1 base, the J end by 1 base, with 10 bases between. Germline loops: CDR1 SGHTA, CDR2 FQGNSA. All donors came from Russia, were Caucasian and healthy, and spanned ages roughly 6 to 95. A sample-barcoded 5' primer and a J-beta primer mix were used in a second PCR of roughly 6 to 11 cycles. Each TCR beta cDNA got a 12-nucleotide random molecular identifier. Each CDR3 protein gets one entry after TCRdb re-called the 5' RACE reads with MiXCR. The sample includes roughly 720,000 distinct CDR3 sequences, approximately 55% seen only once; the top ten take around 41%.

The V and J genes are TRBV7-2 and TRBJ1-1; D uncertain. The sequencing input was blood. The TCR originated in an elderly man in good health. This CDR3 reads CASSLDLARNTEAFF. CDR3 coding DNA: TGTGCCAGCAGCTTAGATCTAGCGAGGAACACTGAAGCTTTCTTT.